A single sample is the source of the 27 T cell receptor beta chains below, sequenced in a study of Tregs in tolerant kidney transplant recipients. Profiled with immunoSEQ multiplex PCR; TCRdb holds only in-frame clones, not every one. The table has fewer than 40,000 clones, 65% to 85% seen once; the top ten hold around 2%. The antigens these receptors bind are not known. The sample was Tregs from blood cultured with allogeneic cells. All receptors derive from a human donor in good health.

V gene TRBV18 combines with J gene TRBJ2-7; D ambiguous. The CDR3 extends over 13 amino acids. V lost 2 bases, J lost 12 bases, and 17 bases lay in between. The germline V gene has CDR1 KGHSH and CDR2 LQKENI. The CDR3 region is CASSPDILPRPYF. The CDR3 nucleotides read TGTGCCAGCTCACCAGACATCCTTCCCCGGCCGTACTTC. Combining the CDR3 with reference TRBV18 and TRBJ2-7 gives the whole variable domain NAGVMQNPRHLVRRRGQEARLRCSPMKGHSHVYWYRQLPEEGLKFMVYLQKENIIDESGMPKERFSAEFPKEGPSILRIQQVVRGDSAAYFCASSPDILPRPYFGPGTRLTVT.

The rearrangement joins TRBV20-1 to TRBJ2-1; no clear D gene. The CDR3 has 11 residues. Germline CDR1 is DFQATT and CDR2 is SNEGSKA (reference sequence). The V end was cut by 1 base, the J end by 12 bases, with 10 bases between. The DNA for the CDR3 is TGCAGTGCTAGAGGAGGCAACGGGCAGTTCTTC. It is translated as CSARGGNGQFF.

The chain links TRBV5-1 to TRBJ1-1; D may be TRBD1 (5 bases). This CDR3 is built from 18 residues. Germline V gene lookup returns CDR1 SGHRS and CDR2 YFSETQ. V shed 0 bases and J shed 1 base, with 19 bases lying between them. CDR3 in amino acids: CASSLEFVGRKKNTEAFF. The CDR3 nucleotides are TGCGCCAGCAGCTTGGAATTTGTGGGACGGAAAAAGAACACTGAAGCTTTCTTT. Full variable domain (missing parts from reference TRBV5-1 and TRBJ1-1): KAGVTQTPRYLIKTRGQQVTLSCSPISGHRSVSWYQQTPGQGLQFLFEYFSETQRNKGNFPGRFSGRQFSNSRSEMNVSTLELGDSALYLCASSLEFVGRKKNTEAFFGQGTRLTVV.

V gene TRBV10-3 combines with J gene TRBJ2-2, with 8 nucleotides matching TRBD1. V lost 11 bases to trimming and J lost 7 bases; unmatched junction nucleotides: 12. This CDR3 comprises 14 residues. Germline CDR1 reads ENHRY; CDR2 reads SYGVKD. Written as DNA, the CDR3 is TGTGCCTCCCGGGGCGGCAGGGGGCTCGGGGAGCTGTTTTTT. Its protein product is CASRGGRGLGELFF.

This sequence joins TRBV2 and TRBJ2-1; 15 nucleotides match TRBD2. CDR3 length: 15 residues. CDR1 is SNHLY, CDR2 FYNNEI, per germline. With V trimmed by 8 bases and J by 8 bases, 7 bases remained unmatched. The chain's CDR3 is CASAGLAGGFYEQFF. The DNA of the CDR3 is TGTGCCAGCGCTGGACTAGCGGGGGGGTTCTATGAGCAGTTCTTC.

The CDR3 coding sequence is TGCGCCAGCAGCGCGGGACAGGGGTTATACAATGAGCAGTTCTTC. This codes for CASSAGQGLYNEQFF. The chain joins TRBV5-1 to TRBJ2-1, with 10 bases aligning to TRBD1. This CDR3 comprises 15 residues. Per germline, CDR1 SGHRS and CDR2 YFSETQ. The junction had 5 bases not matched to a gene; V was cut back by 4 bases and J by 4 bases.

The chain uses TRBV30 and TRBJ2-5, with TRBD2 matching over 8 bases. The ends lost 5 bases at V and 4 bases at J; junction bases unmatched: 9. The CDR3 has 14 residues. From germline, CDR1 is GTSNPN and CDR2 SVGIG (reference sequence). CDR3 residues: CAWHGGEVGETQYF. DNA for the CDR3: TGTGCCTGGCACGGGGGGGAGGTAGGAGAGACCCAGTACTTC.

The genes are TRBV5-8 and TRBJ2-1; D ambiguous. Trimming removed 4 bases from V and 9 bases from J, with 20 bases in between. Germline V lookup: CDR1 SGHTS, CDR2 YDEGEE. The CDR3 length is 15 residues. CDR3 loop: CASSARATWSGEQFF. The CDR3 DNA reads TGTGCCAGCAGCGCCCGAGCGACATGGTCCGGTGAGCAGTTCTTC.

This clone was picked up a small number of times. The rearrangement links TRBV14 to TRBJ1-2; D not resolved. Deletions cut 0 bases from V and 8 bases from J, with 10 bases between. The CDR3 is 13 amino acids. Germline V CDR1 and CDR2: SGHDN, FVKESK. CDR3 region: CASSQDSFKGYTF. The CDR3 DNA follows: TGTGCCAGCAGCCAAGATAGCTTTAAGGGCTACACCTTC.

The V gene is TRBV29-1, the J gene TRBJ1-1; a weak D match, TRBD1 (6 bases). Trimming took off 2 bases at V and 2 bases at J, with 12 bases between the two ends. The CDR3 is 14 amino acids. Germline values: CDR1 SQVTM, CDR2 ANQGSEA. The CDR3 loop is CSVEWGGLNTEAFF. DNA of the CDR3: TGCAGCGTTGAATGGGGGGGGCTCAACACTGAAGCTTTCTTT.

This clone showed up just once. This CDR3 is CASTPWPGSTEAFF. CDR3 nucleotides: TGTGCCAGCACCCCATGGCCGGGAAGCACTGAAGCTTTCTTT. The chain couples TRBV9 to TRBJ1-1; D not resolved. The length of the CDR3 is 14 residues. The V end lost 6 bases, the J end lost 4 bases, and 16 bases lay between the germline ends. Looked up from germline, CDR1 is SGDLS and CDR2 is YYNGEE.

This chain links TRBV27 with TRBJ2-7, with 12 bases lining up with TRBD2. Per germline, CDR1 MNHEY and CDR2 SMNVEV (reference sequence). Trimming took 3 bases from V and 2 from J; bases not matched to a gene: 17. The CDR3 runs to 20 residues. CDR3 sequence reads: CASSFGSPGTSGLPTYEQYF. The CDR3 bases are TGTGCCAGCAGTTTTGGGTCCCCCGGGACTAGCGGGCTCCCCACCTACGAGCAGTACTTC.

V is TRBV19 and J is TRBJ2-4, with TRBD2 matching over 7 bases. V lost 6 bases, J lost 1 base, and 18 bases stayed unmatched. The germline V gene has CDR1 LNHDA and CDR2 SQIVND (reference sequence). The CDR3 is 19 amino acids. The CDR3 coding sequence is TGTGCCAGTAGACCCAGCGGGGAGGGTCGATACTGGGCCAAAAACATTCAGTACTTC. Its protein product is CASRPSGEGRYWAKNIQYF.

V is TRBV6-5 and J is TRBJ1-1; no definite D call. There are 15 residues in the CDR3. The germline V and J ends were trimmed by 3 bases and 0 bases, with 11 bases remaining between them. Germline-derived CDR1 and CDR2 are MNHEY and SVGAGI. CDR3 DNA sequence: TGTGCCAGCAGTTATTTAGGGCCAGTGAACACTGAAGCTTTCTTT. It translates to CASSYLGPVNTEAFF.

V is TRBV5-4 and J is TRBJ2-2; D gene ambiguous. This CDR3 comprises 16 residues. The ends were cut back, 0 bases at V and 6 bases at J, with 15 bases in the middle. Germline CDR1 SGHNT, CDR2 YYREEE (reference sequence). In nucleotides, the CDR3 is TGTGCCAGCAGCTTGGACTCGGACCTGATGGCCGGGGAGCTGTTTTTT. Amino acids: CASSLDSDLMAGELFF.

V usage is TRBV18 and J usage is TRBJ2-6; tentative D call: TRBD2 (6 bases). From germline, CDR1 is KGHSH and CDR2 LQKENI. The V and J ends lost 6 bases and 0 bases respectively, with 18 bases between them. The CDR3 contains 18 residues. In DNA, the CDR3 is TGTGCCAGCTCCCCCCTCCCCGCGGGGAACTCTGGGGCCAACGTCCTGACTTTC. As protein: CASSPLPAGNSGANVLTF.

About this clone: This sample also contains other DNA sequences that code for the same CDR3. The J gene is TRBJ1-1, the V gene TRBV9; no firm D call. The germline gives CDR1 SGDLS, CDR2 YYNGEE. Trimming removed 2 bases at V and 1 base at J, with 6 bases between. CDR3 size: 13 residues. The chain's CDR3 is CASSVAPNTEAFF. As DNA, the CDR3 is TGTGCCAGCAGCGTGGCCCCGAACACTGAAGCTTTCTTT.

This chain links TRBV27 with TRBJ2-1; possible D gene TRBD2, 5 bases. CDR1 is MNHEY, CDR2 SMNVEV, per germline (reference sequence). The CDR3 extends over 17 amino acids. V was trimmed by 2 bases and J by 2 bases, leaving 16 bases between them. In DNA, the CDR3 is TGTGCCAGCAGTTTAGGCCAGGCGGGCTTAACCTACAATGAGCAGTTCTTC. Translated, it gives CASSLGQAGLTYNEQFF.

This clone is labeled medium-sized (0.01 to 0.1%). The gene calls are TRBV11-3 and TRBJ2-3; TRBD1 or TRBD2 may be the D gene (5 bases each). The CDR3 consists of 11 residues. CDR1 and CDR2 from the germline V gene are SGHNT and YENEEA. V was pared by 4 bases and J by 6 bases, with 5 bases between. The CDR3 region is CASSWGDTQYF. The CDR3 DNA follows: TGTGCCAGCAGCTGGGGGGATACGCAGTATTTT.

V is TRBV30 and J is TRBJ1-4; D may be TRBD1 (5 bases). Trimming removed 3 bases from V and 8 bases from J, with 13 bases in between. The CDR3 covers 13 residues. The germline V gene encodes CDR1 GTSNPN and CDR2 SVGIG (reference sequence). The CDR3, as DNA: TGTGCCTGGAGGGAAAAGGGGCGAGAAAAACTGTTTTTT. Amino acid sequence: CAWREKGREKLFF. Full variable domain (outside the CDR3, taken from reference TRBV30 and TRBJ1-4): SQTIHQWPATLVQPVGSPLSLECTVEGTSNPNLYWYRQAAGRGLQLLFYSVGIGQISSEVPQNLSASRPQDRQFILSSKKLLLSDSGFYLCAWREKGREKLFFGSGTQLSVL.

The chain carries TRBV9 and TRBJ2-3; D gene ambiguous. The germline V gene has CDR1 SGDLS and CDR2 YYNGEE. With 1 base removed from V and 2 bases from J, the gap between germline ends came to 8 bases. The CDR3 contains 14 residues. The CDR3 protein is CASSVTAYTDTQYF. The DNA of the CDR3 is TGTGCCAGCAGCGTAACAGCTTACACAGATACGCAGTATTTT.

V gene TRBV12-5 combines with J gene TRBJ2-1, with TRBD2 identical over 8 bases. CDR3 length: 12 residues. Germline CDR1 and CDR2: LGHNT and FRNRAP. V gave up 9 bases and J gave up 4 bases; unmatched junction bases: 2. CDR3 sequence reads: CASGGEYNEQFF. The CDR3 region has the DNA TGTGCTAGCGGGGGGGAATACAATGAGCAGTTCTTC.

V gene TRBV5-4 combines with J gene TRBJ1-2; 7 bases agree with TRBD1. There are 14 residues in the CDR3. V lost 0 bases and J lost 3; bases outside the gene matches: 2. CDR1 and CDR2 (germline): SGHNT, YYREEE (reference sequence). The CDR3 is CASSLGDRDYGYTF. CDR3 DNA: TGTGCCAGCAGCTTGGGTGACAGGGACTATGGCTACACCTTC.

The chain uses TRBV5-6 and TRBJ2-1; D unclear. The CDR3 totals 17 residues. CDR1 and CDR2 (germline): SGHDT, YYEEEE. V lost 0 bases and J 3 bases, leaving 16 bases between the germline ends. CDR3 coding DNA: TGTGCCAGCAGCTTGGAGGATGGACGATGGGGCTACAATGAGCAGTTCTTC. Its translation is CASSLEDGRWGYNEQFF.

The CDR3 bases are TGTGCCATCAGGGGGGGACCCACCGGGGAGCTGTTTTTT. Translation gives CAIRGGPTGELFF. The chain recombines TRBV10-3 with TRBJ2-2; TRBD2 is a possible D gene (6 bases). The CDR3 is 13 amino acids. Germline V gene lookup returns CDR1 ENHRY and CDR2 SYGVKD. Trimming took off 6 bases at V and 4 bases at J, with 9 bases between the two ends.

The chain links TRBV7-9 to TRBJ2-3; possibly TRBD2 for D (5 bases). This CDR3 contains 16 residues. Germline V CDR1 and CDR2: SEHNR, FQNEAQ (reference sequence). V shed 5 bases and J shed 2 bases, with 17 bases lying between them. In nucleotides, the CDR3 is TGTGCCAGCAGCCGAGACCACGGGGTGATCACAGATACGCAGTATTTT. It translates to CASSRDHGVITDTQYF.

V is TRBV5-1 and J is TRBJ2-3; D is uncertain. From germline, CDR1 is SGHRS and CDR2 YFSETQ. The V end was cut by 0 bases, the J end by 8 bases, with 13 bases between. The CDR3 runs 14 residues. The CDR3 loop is CASSLGGSQVTQYF. The CDR3 nucleotides are TGCGCCAGCAGCTTGGGGGGATCTCAGGTTACGCAGTATTTT.